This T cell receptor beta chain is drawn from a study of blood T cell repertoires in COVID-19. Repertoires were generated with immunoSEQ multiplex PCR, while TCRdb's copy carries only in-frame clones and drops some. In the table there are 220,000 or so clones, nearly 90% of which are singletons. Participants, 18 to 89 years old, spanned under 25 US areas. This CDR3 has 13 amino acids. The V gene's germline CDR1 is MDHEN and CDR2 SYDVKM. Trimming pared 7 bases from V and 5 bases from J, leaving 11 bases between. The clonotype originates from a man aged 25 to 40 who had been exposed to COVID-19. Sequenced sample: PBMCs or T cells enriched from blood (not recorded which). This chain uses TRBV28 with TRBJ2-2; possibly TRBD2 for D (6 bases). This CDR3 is CASMEGETGELFF. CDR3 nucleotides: TGTGCCAGCATGGAGGGAGAAACCGGGGAGCTGTTTTTT.